This TCR beta chain was sequenced in a study of vaccination and CD4 T cells after COVID-19. In the study overall: Overlapping spike peptides served as the stimulus for the cells. These peptides came from SARS-CoV-2 and from the common cold coronaviruses HCoV-NL63, HCoV-OC43 and HCoV-229E.

The germline V and J ends were trimmed by 0 bases and 0 bases, with 8 bases remaining between them. Germline values: CDR1 MGHRA, CDR2 YSYEKL. This CDR3 has 16 residues. Treatment reported: roughly 10-day PBMC culture with coronavirus spike peptide pools or control peptides (ViraFEST assay). The unexposed donor provided CD4+ T cells, which were taken before the COVID-19 pandemic (2011-2018). Concerning this clonotype: Its target is not known.

Cultured CD4+ T-cell DNA underwent Oncomine TCR Beta short-read sequencing. TCRdb ran MiXCR on the PCR reads and lists one entry per CDR3 protein. The sample comprises 1,500 to 2,000 distinct CDR3 sequences, approximately 10% of which are singletons, and about 13% rests with the top ten. The TCR was taken from a human donor in good health. Sequencing was performed on CD4+ T cells from blood, cultured in vitro. V gene TRBV4-1 combines with J gene TRBJ2-2; D call uncertain. The DNA for the CDR3 is TGCGCCAGCAGCCAAGAGGCCTTCGCGAACACCGGGGAGCTGTTTTTT. It specifies CASSQEAFANTGELFF.